This passage covers 29 T cell receptor beta chains from one sample sequenced in a study of glioma-infiltrating T cells. Amplification of TCR alpha and beta CDR3 regions from RNA used iRepertoire nested multiplex PCR. One entry per CDR3 protein results from TCRdb running MiXCR on the multiplex PCR reads. The sample shows 300,000 to 400,000 distinct CDR3 sequences, about 40% of them seen only once. The source material was glioma tissue, nonneoplastic brain tissue, or PBMCs (not recorded which). Source of these receptors: a human donor with low-grade glioma or glioblastoma, undergoing nonglioma brain surgery, or in good health (not recorded which).

To note about this clonotype: Likely a read error: the CDR3 ends without its conserved phenylalanine or tryptophan. The genes are TRBV7-2 and TRBJ2-1; no definite D call. CDR1 is SGHTA and CDR2 is FQGNSA in the germline V gene. The V and J ends lost 0 bases and 4 bases respectively, with 10 bases between them. CDR3 size: 15 residues. The CDR3 nucleotides are TGTGCCAGCAGCTTAGCCCCAGGACGGTACAATGAGCAGTTCCTC. Its protein product is CASSLAPGRYNEQFL.

This clonotype was seen more than once but under ten times. J is TRBJ2-1 and V is TRBV19; 13 bases are a match to TRBD2. CDR3 length: 16 residues. Germline V lookup: CDR1 LNHDA, CDR2 SQIVND (reference sequence). J lost 6 bases, V lost 5 bases, and 7 bases had no gene match. CDR3 loop: CASSLNGLAGVNEQFF. As DNA, the CDR3 is TGTGCCAGTAGTCTAAACGGACTAGCGGGAGTCAATGAGCAGTTCTTC.

The chain joins TRBV20-1 to TRBJ1-5; 10 bases map to TRBD1. The CDR3 is 13 amino acids. Per germline, CDR1 DFQATT and CDR2 SNEGSKA (reference sequence). J gave up 5 bases and V 5 bases, and 3 bases lay outside the gene matches. The CDR3 sequence: CSAGDRGYQPQHF. In DNA, the CDR3 is TGCAGTGCTGGGGACAGGGGATATCAGCCCCAGCATTTT.

A note on this clonotype: This may be a read error, as it is one base from a much larger clone. J is TRBJ2-3 and V is TRBV20-1, with D possibly matching TRBD1 (5 bases). CDR1 and CDR2 (germline): DFQATT, SNEGSKA (reference sequence). The CDR3 is 15 residues long. CDR3 sequence: CSARGSAPGTGTQYF. DNA of the CDR3: TGCAGTGCTAGAGGGTCTGCCCCGGGCACAGGTACGCAGTATTTT.

The genes are TRBV11-2 and TRBJ2-7; D assignment may be TRBD1 or TRBD2 (5 bases each). This CDR3 has 15 residues. CDR1 is SGHAT, CDR2 FQNNGV, per germline. V lost 3 bases, J lost 2 bases, and 14 bases lay in between. The CDR3 loop is CASSFLTLGAYEQYF. The CDR3 DNA is TGTGCCAGCAGCTTCCTCACCCTGGGGGCCTACGAGCAGTACTTC.

Many counts were recorded for this clonotype. The chain joins TRBV6-4 to TRBJ2-3; TRBD2 agrees at 11 bases. Trimming cost V 6 bases and J 0 bases; bases outside gene matches: 5. The V gene's germline CDR1 is MRHNA and CDR2 SNTAGT. This CDR3 is built from 16 residues. Written as DNA, the CDR3 is TGTGCCAGCAGCCTGGGACTAGCGGATAGCACAGATACGCAGTATTTT. This sequence encodes CASSLGLADSTDTQYF.

This clonotype was detected a few times. The V call is TRBV19, the J call TRBJ2-1; possible D gene TRBD1, 7 bases. The CDR3 loop spans 13 amino acids. Trimming removed 11 bases from V and 3 bases from J, with 14 bases in between. CDR1 is LNHDA and CDR2 is SQIVND in the germline V gene (reference sequence). The DNA for the CDR3 is TGTGCCTCGGGGGACAGCGACTACAATGAGCAGTTCTTC. Translating gives CASGDSDYNEQFF.

This rearrangement joins TRBV7-2 to TRBJ2-1; maybe TRBD2 (6 bases). The length of the CDR3 is 15 residues. Trimming took 3 bases from V and 0 from J, leaving 9 bases between them. Germline loops: CDR1 SGHTA, CDR2 FQGNSA. CDR3: CASSLTRSSYNEQFF. In DNA, the CDR3 is TGTGCCAGCAGCTTGACTAGGTCCTCCTACAATGAGCAGTTCTTC.

In the case of this clonotype: This is likely a read error, given that the CDR3 carries no conserved phenylalanine or tryptophan at its end. The chain has TRBV27 and TRBJ2-1; 10 bases agree with TRBD2. V dropped 3 bases and J dropped 3; count of bases not matched to a gene: 11. The germline V gene has CDR1 MNHEY and CDR2 SMNVEV (reference sequence). CDR3 length: 18 residues. CDR3 protein: CASSFLSGRTTNYNEQFI. The CDR3 bases are TGTGCCAGCAGTTTTCTTAGCGGGAGGACTACTAACTACAATGAGCAGTTCATC.

Remarks on this clonotype: At one end, the junction sequence differs from germline, possibly due to a read error. The chain links TRBV6-1 to TRBJ1-4; TRBD1 matches at 8 bases. This CDR3 spans 15 amino acids. The V gene's germline CDR1 is MNHNS and CDR2 SASEGT. The CDR3 nucleotides read TGTGCCAGCAGTGAAAAAGGGACAGGAGGTGAAAAAATGTTTTTT. Its protein product is CASSEKGTGGEKMFF.

About this clonotype: This may stem from a read error, because a much larger clone lies one nucleotide away. CDR3 sequence: CSARVGDRVLTEAFF. CDR3 DNA sequence: TGCAGTGCTAGAGTGGGGGACAGGGTTTTAACTGAAGCTTTCTTT. The chain links TRBV20-1 to TRBJ1-1, with 9 nucleotides matching TRBD1. CDR1 is DFQATT, CDR2 SNEGSKA, per germline (reference sequence). J lost 5 bases, V lost 1 base, and 8 bases had no gene match. The CDR3 is 15 amino acids.

The table lists this clonotype with many counts. The V gene is TRBV20-1, the J gene TRBJ2-3; 7 positions agree with TRBD2. J was trimmed by 5 bases and V by 5 bases; bases with no gene match: 13. The CDR3 has 15 residues. Germline-derived CDR1 and CDR2 are DFQATT and SNEGSKA (reference sequence). DNA of the CDR3: TGCAGTGCTCGGACCGGGACTACCGTGAGAGATACGCAGTATTTT. It encodes CSARTGTTVRDTQYF.

V is TRBV4-2 and J is TRBJ2-5, with 9 bases identical to TRBD1. Germline assignment: CDR1 LGHNA and CDR2 YNFKEQ. The CDR3 totals 16 residues. V was pared by 0 bases and J by 3 bases, with 5 bases of the junction left unmatched. The CDR3 DNA follows: TGTGCCAGCAGCCAAGATGGACAGGGGTTTGAAGAGACCCAGTACTTC. Its protein product is CASSQDGQGFEETQYF.

The table lists this clonotype with many counts. V usage is TRBV27 and J usage is TRBJ1-2; the D is unclear. The V and J ends lost 6 bases and 0 bases respectively, with 11 bases between them. Germline V gene data show CDR1 as MNHEY and CDR2 as SMNVEV (reference sequence). This CDR3 has 14 residues. The CDR3 reads CASRTEKTNYGYTF. DNA for the CDR3: TGTGCCAGCAGAACCGAAAAAACTAACTATGGCTACACCTTC.

For this clonotype: Just one base apart from a much larger clone, this may be a read error. The rearrangement uses TRBV28 and TRBJ1-4; D unresolved. The CDR3 totals 11 residues. V dropped 10 bases and J dropped 7 bases, with 10 bases sitting between them. Germline V gives CDR1 MDHEN, CDR2 SYDVKM. CDR3 loop: CATLEGEKLFF. CDR3 nucleotide sequence: TGTGCCACCTTGGAGGGTGAAAAACTGTTTTTT.

The chain uses TRBV6-1 and TRBJ2-7; a weak D match, TRBD1 (6 bases). The V and J ends lost 5 bases and 5 bases respectively, with 13 bases between them. Germline CDR1 MNHNS, CDR2 SASEGT. The CDR3 is 13 residues long. The CDR3 DNA is TGTGCCAGCAGTAGGACAGTTACCAACGAGCAGTACTTC. As protein: CASSRTVTNEQYF.

This chain links TRBV28 with TRBJ1-2; 10 nucleotides align to TRBD1. J lost 7 bases, V lost 6 bases, and 11 bases had no gene match. This CDR3 region has 15 residues. Germline V lookup: CDR1 MDHEN, CDR2 SYDVKM. This CDR3 reads CASSPYAGTGVGYTF. CDR3 bases: TGTGCCAGCAGCCCCTACGCCGGGACAGGGGTTGGCTACACCTTC.

A few counts support this clonotype. This chain uses TRBV27 with TRBJ2-1; 8 nucleotides align to TRBD2. This CDR3 contains 16 residues. Germline V CDR1 and CDR2: MNHEY, SMNVEV (reference sequence). V lost 5 bases, J lost 4 bases, and 10 bases stayed unmatched. The CDR3 sequence: CASSTLAAGGYNEQFF. CDR3 sequence (DNA): TGTGCCAGCAGTACCTTAGCCGCGGGAGGTTACAATGAGCAGTTCTTC.

The chain combines TRBV2 with TRBJ1-5, with a weak D call TRBD1 (6 bases). Germline CDR1 SNHLY, CDR2 FYNNEI. This CDR3 region has 13 residues. V lost 10 bases to trimming and J lost 10 bases, with 20 bases between them. This CDR3 is CATSGEDSLPQHF. CDR3 nucleotides: TGTGCCACCTCAGGGGAGGACAGCCTACCCCAGCATTTT.

Regarding this clonotype: Being one base from a much bigger clone, this may be a read error. CDR3 residues: CTSSHPGFTEAFF. The CDR3 coding sequence is TGTACCAGCAGTCACCCAGGGTTCACTGAAGCTTTCTTT. The rearrangement links TRBV6-5 to TRBJ1-1, with D perhaps TRBD1 (5 bases). This CDR3 region has 13 residues. Per germline, CDR1 MNHEY and CDR2 SVGAGI.

Points on this clonotype: At one of its ends the junction is not consistent with the germline gene, which may arise from a read error. The chain joins TRBV20-1 to TRBJ1-2; 9 bases are shared with TRBD1. CDR1 is DFQATT, CDR2 SNEGSKA, per germline (reference sequence). The CDR3 has 13 amino acids. This CDR3 reads CSGSQGADYGYNF. CDR3 in DNA: TGCAGTGGCTCACAGGGGGCAGACTATGGCTACAACTTC.

This clonotype was counted only a few times. The V and J genes are TRBV5-1 and TRBJ2-3, with 7 bases aligning to TRBD1. This CDR3 has 16 residues. Trimming took 0 bases from V and 2 from J; bases not matched to a gene: 6. The germline gives CDR1 SGHRS, CDR2 YFSETQ. The CDR3 spells CASSLDDRVVTDTQYF. For the CDR3, the DNA is TGCGCCAGCAGCTTGGACGACAGGGTTGTCACAGATACGCAGTATTTT.

Many counts were recorded for this clonotype. This chain connects TRBV6-2 or TRBV6-3 to TRBJ2-6, with D possibly TRBD2 on 6 matching bases. The CDR3 totals 16 residues. Germline V gives CDR1 MNHEY, CDR2 SVGEGT. Trimming took 4 bases from V and 0 from J, leaving 10 bases between them. Here the CDR3 reads CASSWDSYSGANVLTF. The CDR3, as DNA: TGTGCCAGCAGTTGGGACTCGTACTCTGGGGCCAACGTCCTGACTTTC.

The chain combines TRBV2 with TRBJ2-1; 7 nucleotides match TRBD2. The CDR3 length is 15 residues. Per germline, CDR1 SNHLY and CDR2 FYNNEI. Unmatched junction bases numbered 5, after V lost 2 bases and J lost 4 bases. The CDR3 loop is CASSEWREMYNEQFF. In DNA, the CDR3 is TGTGCCAGCAGTGAATGGCGGGAGATGTACAATGAGCAGTTCTTC. Full variable domain (missing parts from reference TRBV2 and TRBJ2-1): EPEVTQTPSHQVTQMGQEVILRCVPISNHLYFYWYRQILGQKVEFLVSFYNNEISEKSEIFDDQFSVERPDGSNFTLKIRSTKLEDSAMYFCASSEWREMYNEQFFGPGTRLTVL.

Remarks on this clonotype: A read error may explain this, as a much larger clone is one base away. The rearrangement links TRBV2 to TRBJ2-7; TRBD2 agrees at 13 bases. With V trimmed by 8 bases and J by 2 bases, 12 bases remained unmatched. Germline V gives CDR1 SNHLY, CDR2 FYNNEI. The CDR3 extends over 17 amino acids. CDR3 amino acids: CASRKAGTSGKPYEQYF. CDR3 sequence (DNA): TGTGCCAGCCGGAAAGCCGGGACTAGCGGGAAACCCTACGAGCAGTACTTC.

CDR3 residues: CASSQRAFEKLFF. The CDR3 region has the DNA TGTGCCAGCAGCCAACGGGCCTTTGAAAAACTGTTTTTT. V and J are TRBV7-9 and TRBJ1-4; D is unclear. V lost 5 bases to trimming and J lost 7 bases, with 11 bases between them. The CDR3 has 13 residues. Germline assignment: CDR1 SEHNR and CDR2 FQNEAQ (reference sequence). Full variable domain (missing parts from reference TRBV7-9 and TRBJ1-4): DTGVSQNPRHKITKRGQNVTFRCDPISEHNRLYWYRQTLGQGPEFLTYFQNEAQLEKSRLLSDRFSAERPKGSFSTLEIQRTEQGDSAMYLCASSQRAFEKLFFGSGTQLSVL.

In the case of this clonotype: At one end, the junction sequence differs from germline, possibly due to a read error. V usage is TRBV28 and J usage is TRBJ1-2, with D possibly TRBD1 on 6 matching bases. From germline, CDR1 is MDHEN and CDR2 SYDVKM. This CDR3 spans 13 amino acids. The CDR3 loop reads CASSLRGADGYNF. CDR3 DNA: TGTGCCAGCAGCCTACGGGGGGCAGATGGCTACAACTTC.

The chain is built from TRBV27 and TRBJ2-5; D remains unclear. The germline gives CDR1 MNHEY, CDR2 SMNVEV (reference sequence). Trimming left V 5 bases short and J 0 bases short, with 16 bases between. The CDR3 has 16 amino acids. CDR3 bases: TGTGCCAGCAGTGACCGGTTAGATGGGGACCAAGAGACCCAGTACTTC. As protein: CASSDRLDGDQETQYF.

V is TRBV28 and J is TRBJ1-2; a weak D match, TRBD1 (5 bases). The V end lost 4 bases, the J end lost 2 bases, and 14 bases lay between the germline ends. The CDR3 is made up of 15 amino acids. Germline values: CDR1 MDHEN, CDR2 SYDVKM. CDR3 nucleotide sequence: TGTGCCAGCAGTTCTACCCCGGACAAGAACTATGGCTACACCTTC. Protein: CASSSTPDKNYGYTF.